These T cell receptor beta chains were read from a single sample in a study of blood T cell repertoires in COVID-19. Libraries were prepared by immunoSEQ multiplex PCR; TCRdb keeps only in-frame clonotypes and omits some of them. The sample includes 250,000 to 350,000 clones, more than 70% of them seen just once. The sequencing input was peripheral blood. The receptors stem from a woman aged 50 to 60 who had recovered from COVID-19. Each CDR3 is given with its conserved first and last residue. Fields, in order: V gene, clone size, J gene, D gene, CDR3 protein, CDR3 DNA. A D gene is named only where the DNA matches it firmly. Clone size is shown for a subset of rows, as once, few, many or a class of expanded clone.

TRBV6-5	.	TRBJ2-3	.	CASTWGEGGTDTQYF	TGTGCCAGCACCTGGGGGGAGGGGGGCACAGATACGCAGTATTTT
TRBV7-9	.	TRBJ1-2	.	CASSLSIWGGNYGYTF	TGTGCCAGCAGCTTAAGTATCTGGGGAGGGAACTATGGCTACACCTTC
TRBV5-5	.	TRBJ2-5	.	CASSLADYHEETQYF	TGTGCCAGCAGCTTGGCGGACTACCATGAAGAGACCCAGTACTTC
TRBV7-2	.	TRBJ2-5	.	CASSSAGSETQYF	TGTGCCAGCAGCTCTGCAGGGTCAGAGACCCAGTACTTC
TRBV29-1	once	TRBJ2-2	.	CSVDRGGTGELFF	TGCAGCGTTGATAGGGGGGGGACCGGGGAGCTGTTTTTT
TRBV11-2	.	TRBJ2-7	.	CASSLFLLRDSAYEQYF	TGTGCCAGCAGCTTATTCCTTCTTCGGGACTCTGCCTACGAGCAGTACTTC
TRBV7-9	few	TRBJ2-1	TRBD1	CASSLAGTGNEQFF	TGTGCCAGCAGCTTAGCGGGGACAGGCAATGAGCAGTTCTTC
TRBV28	.	TRBJ1-4	.	CASSLWESNEKLFF	TGTGCCAGCAGTTTATGGGAGTCTAATGAAAAACTGTTTTTT
TRBV15	.	TRBJ1-2	.	CATSRDRGLSGYTF	TGTGCCACCAGCAGAGACCGGGGTTTGAGTGGCTACACCTTC
TRBV15	once	TRBJ1-1	.	CATSKRQENTEAFF	TGTGCCACCAGCAAAAGACAGGAGAACACTGAAGCTTTCTTT
TRBV19	.	TRBJ1-2	TRBD1	CASSVTGGSGYTF	TGTGCCAGTAGTGTAACAGGGGGCAGTGGCTACACCTTC
TRBV7-2	.	TRBJ2-2	.	CASSPSRNPNTGELFF	TGTGCCAGCAGCCCGTCTAGAAACCCAAACACCGGGGAGCTGTTTTTT
TRBV5-1	.	TRBJ2-2	TRBD2	CASSAGLAGATGELFF	TGCGCCAGCAGCGCCGGACTAGCGGGAGCTACCGGGGAGCTGTTTTTT
TRBV20-1	.	TRBJ2-7	TRBD1	CSASLLPDRGREQYF	TGCAGTGCTAGTTTGCTCCCAGACAGGGGGCGAGAGCAGTACTTC
TRBV18	.	TRBJ2-1	.	CASSPPTKVYNEQFF	TGTGCCAGCTCACCTCCGACTAAAGTCTACAATGAGCAGTTCTTC
TRBV6-6	.	TRBJ1-1	TRBD1	CASSYTGGLRGTEAFF	TGTGCCAGCAGTTACACAGGGGGCTTGAGGGGCACTGAAGCTTTCTTT
TRBV4-2	.	TRBJ2-7	.	CASSRDSHSYEQYF	TGTGCCAGCAGCCGGGACTCTCATTCCTACGAGCAGTACTTC
TRBV27	.	TRBJ2-5	TRBD1	CASRNQGAKTQYF	TGTGCCAGCAGAAACCAGGGGGCGAAGACCCAGTACTTC
TRBV5-4	.	TRBJ2-1	.	CASSHPGPTNEQFF	TGTGCCAGCAGCCACCCGGGTCCAACGAATGAGCAGTTCTTC
TRBV6-5	.	TRBJ1-4	.	CATNRAPNEKLFF	TGTGCCACAAACAGGGCGCCGAATGAAAAACTGTTTTTT
TRBV20-1	.	TRBJ2-7	.	CSASTGYEQYF	TGCAGTGCCTCGACGGGGTACGAGCAGTACTTC
TRBV15	.	TRBJ1-1	.	CATGRASTEAFF	TGTGCCACCGGCAGGGCATCCACTGAAGCTTTCTTT
TRBV7-2	.	TRBJ2-7	TRBD1	CASSLATGGNEQYF	TGTGCCAGCAGCTTAGCCACAGGGGGCAACGAGCAGTACTTC
TRBV24-1	.	TRBJ2-2	.	CATNDGKAGELFF	TGTGCCACCAATGACGGGAAGGCCGGGGAGCTGTTTTTT
TRBV6-4	.	TRBJ2-4	.	CASSTDLGGIQYF	TGTGCCAGCAGCACCGACCTTGGAGGCATTCAGTACTTC
TRBV4-3	.	TRBJ2-5	TRBD2	CASSQGLAQETQYF	TGCGCCAGCAGCCAAGGACTAGCACAGGAGACCCAGTACTTC
TRBV6-5	once	TRBJ2-2	.	CASSYNGVQAGELFF	TGTGCCAGCAGTTACAATGGTGTGCAGGCCGGGGAGCTGTTTTTT
TRBV27	.	TRBJ1-1	.	CASSPHVNTEAFF	TGTGCCAGCAGCCCACACGTGAACACTGAAGCTTTCTTT
TRBV3-1/TRBV3-2	.	TRBJ2-7	.	CASSRSPTIDEQYF	TGTGCCAGCAGCCGTTCCCCAACGATAGACGAGCAGTACTTC
TRBV28	.	TRBJ2-3	TRBD2	CASSGTVAGSTDTQYF	TGTGCCAGCAGTGGGACCGTAGCGGGAAGCACAGATACGCAGTATTTT
TRBV7-2	.	TRBJ2-1	.	CASSLRVDNEQFF	TGTGCCAGCAGCTTACGGGTTGACAATGAGCAGTTCTTC
TRBV7-2	.	TRBJ2-3	.	CASSPQTARGSTDTQYF	TGTGCCAGCAGCCCGCAGACGGCCCGGGGGAGCACAGATACGCAGTATTTT
TRBV28	.	TRBJ1-1	.	CASSLKRGGNTEAFF	TGTGCCAGCAGTTTAAAACGGGGAGGGAACACTGAAGCTTTCTTT
TRBV6-5	.	TRBJ2-1	.	CASRSGGGNEQFF	TGTGCCAGCAGGAGTGGGGGCGGCAATGAGCAGTTCTTC
TRBV6-6	.	TRBJ1-1	.	CASTLYQGNTEAFF	TGTGCCAGCACCCTTTATCAGGGGAACACTGAAGCTTTCTTT
TRBV7-3	.	TRBJ2-3	.	CASSLKPRDTQYF	TGTGCCAGCAGCTTAAAACCCCGGGATACGCAGTATTTT
TRBV12-3/TRBV12-4	.	TRBJ2-4	.	CASSPGSGIQYF	TGTGCCAGCAGTCCGGGAAGTGGCATTCAGTACTTC
TRBV5-4	.	TRBJ2-5	.	CASSSTGPKQETQYF	TGTGCCAGCAGCTCCACAGGGCCAAAGCAAGAGACCCAGTACTTC
TRBV4-2	.	TRBJ2-6	.	CASSQDGGASGANVLTF	TGTGCCAGCAGCCAAGATGGAGGGGCCTCTGGGGCCAACGTCCTGACTTTC
TRBV11-1	.	TRBJ2-1	TRBD1	CASSPTGGPWNEQFF	TGTGCCAGCAGCCCGACAGGGGGCCCCTGGAATGAGCAGTTCTTC
TRBV24-1	.	TRBJ2-1	TRBD1	CATSDPRQGASYNEQFF	TGTGCCACCAGTGACCCCAGACAGGGGGCTTCCTACAATGAGCAGTTCTTC
TRBV7-9	.	TRBJ1-4	TRBD1	CASSWTGGTNEKLFF	TGTGCCAGCAGCTGGACAGGGGGGACTAATGAAAAACTGTTTTTT
TRBV9	.	TRBJ2-2	.	CASSVAGLFGELFF	TGTGCCAGCAGCGTGGCCGGACTCTTCGGGGAGCTGTTTTTT
TRBV9	.	TRBJ2-5	.	CASSVGGIGGTLRETQYF	TGTGCCAGCAGCGTAGGAGGGATAGGGGGAACCCTCCGGGAGACCCAGTACTTC
TRBV3-1/TRBV3-2	.	TRBJ1-5	.	CASSQGRGQPQHF	TGTGCCAGCAGCCAAGGAAGGGGTCAGCCCCAGCATTTT
TRBV25-1	.	TRBJ1-1	.	CASSTGNTEAFF	TGTGCCAGCAGCACAGGGAACACTGAAGCTTTCTTT
TRBV4-3	.	TRBJ2-1	.	CASSQSGPYNEQFF	TGCGCCAGCAGCCAAAGCGGACCCTACAATGAGCAGTTCTTC
TRBV5-1	.	TRBJ2-7	.	CASSLAGMSTYEQYF	TGCGCCAGCAGCTTGGCCGGTATGTCAACCTACGAGCAGTACTTC
TRBV29-1	few	TRBJ1-1	.	CSVELSGIPTEAFF	TGCAGCGTTGAACTTTCCGGGATCCCCACTGAAGCTTTCTTT
TRBV5-6	.	TRBJ2-1	.	CASRDTFNNEQFF	TGTGCCAGCCGGGACACCTTTAACAATGAGCAGTTCTTC
TRBV5-5	.	TRBJ1-5	.	CASSYRGSYQPQHF	TGTGCCAGCAGCTACCGCGGCAGCTATCAGCCCCAGCATTTT
TRBV28	.	TRBJ2-1	TRBD1	CASSFRDRGYNEQFF	TGTGCCAGCAGTTTCCGGGACAGGGGATACAATGAGCAGTTCTTC
TRBV6-5	.	TRBJ2-2	TRBD1	CASRDRVGTGELFF	TGTGCCAGCAGAGACAGGGTGGGCACCGGGGAGCTGTTTTTT
TRBV28	once	TRBJ2-7	TRBD1	CASTTGTGPYEQYF	TGTGCCAGCACAACCGGGACAGGGCCCTACGAGCAGTACTTC